This T cell receptor beta chain was profiled in a study of post-analysis software for immune sequencing data. General observations from the study: Higher frequency in patients than in controls was seen for roughly five TRBV segments, with TRBV5-6, TRBV5-1 and TRBV20-1 among them.

The authors incorporated unique molecular identifiers into the TCR beta cDNA libraries. TCRdb re-called the PCR reads through MiXCR, storing one row per CDR3 protein. The table has hundreds of thousands of distinct CDR3 sequences, approximately 59% seen once; the top ten hold about 11%. The CDR3 has 14 amino acids. V shed 4 bases and J shed 1 base, with 11 bases lying between them. The germline gives CDR1 LNHNV, CDR2 YYDKDF (reference sequence). About this clonotype itself: The antigen is not known.

The chain is built from TRBV15 and TRBJ2-7; no clear D gene. Input material: blood. The clonotype was recovered from a girl aged 2-10 years with multiple sclerosis. The CDR3 protein is CATSTSVESYEQYF. Here the CDR3 DNA reads TGTGCCACCAGCACATCAGTAGAATCCTACGAGCAGTACTTC.